This entry concerns a single T cell receptor beta chain. Its matching antigen is unknown. These data come from a study of blood T cells in healthy people across ages. Study results and limitations: Those diversity estimates obtained from one million T cells were thought to be underestimates. A strong correlation between TCR beta diversity and naive T cell percentage was seen. Across the age range, TCR beta diversity per million T cells fell in a roughly linear way.

Through a sample-barcoded 5' primer and a J-beta primer mix, a second PCR was run for roughly 6 to 12 cycles. TCRdb re-called the 5' RACE reads through MiXCR, storing one row per CDR3 protein. The sample holds around 1,900,000 distinct CDR3 sequences, 35% to 50% seen once. The CDR3 runs 16 residues. V was pared by 6 bases and J by 6 bases, with 24 bases between. Germline V CDR1 and CDR2: DFQATT, SNEGSKA (reference sequence). This chain links TRBV20-1 with TRBJ1-5; D perhaps matches TRBD1 (5 bases). This sequence was found in a human donor in good health. Material for sequencing was blood. The CDR3 nucleotides are TGCAGTGCGGCGAGGGGACGAATAGGTATGGGTCAGCCCCAGCATTTT. Encoded protein: CSAARGRIGMGQPQHF.